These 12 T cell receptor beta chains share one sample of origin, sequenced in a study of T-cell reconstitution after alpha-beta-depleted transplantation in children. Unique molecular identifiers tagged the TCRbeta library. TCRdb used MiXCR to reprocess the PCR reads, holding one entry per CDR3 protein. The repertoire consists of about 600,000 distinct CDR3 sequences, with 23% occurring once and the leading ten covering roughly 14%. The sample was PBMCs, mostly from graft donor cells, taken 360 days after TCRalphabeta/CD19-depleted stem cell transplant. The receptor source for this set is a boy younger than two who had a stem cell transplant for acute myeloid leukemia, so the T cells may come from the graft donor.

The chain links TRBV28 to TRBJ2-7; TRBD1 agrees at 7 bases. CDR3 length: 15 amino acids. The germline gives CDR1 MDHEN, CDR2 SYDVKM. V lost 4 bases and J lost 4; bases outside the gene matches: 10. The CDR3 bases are TGTGCCAGCAGTTGGGGACAGCCGGGCGGGTACGAGCAGTACGTC. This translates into CASSWGQPGGYEQYV.

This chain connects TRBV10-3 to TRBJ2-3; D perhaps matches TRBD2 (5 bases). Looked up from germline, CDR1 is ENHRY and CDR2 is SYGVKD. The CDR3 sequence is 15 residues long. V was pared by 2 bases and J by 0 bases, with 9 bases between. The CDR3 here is CAISERGSSTDTQYF. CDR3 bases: TGTGCCATCAGTGAGCGGGGTTCTAGCACAGATACGCAGTATTTT.

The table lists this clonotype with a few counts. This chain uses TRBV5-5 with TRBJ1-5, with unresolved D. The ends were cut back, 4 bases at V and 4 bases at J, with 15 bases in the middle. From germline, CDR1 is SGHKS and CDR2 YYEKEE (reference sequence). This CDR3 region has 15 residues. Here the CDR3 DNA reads TGTGCCAGCAGCCCTCGGGCCGACTCTAATCAGCCCCAGCATTTT. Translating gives CASSPRADSNQPQHF.

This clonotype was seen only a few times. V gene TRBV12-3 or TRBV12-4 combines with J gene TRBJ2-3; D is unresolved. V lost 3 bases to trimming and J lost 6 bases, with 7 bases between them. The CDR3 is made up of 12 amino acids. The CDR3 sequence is CASSFYADTQYF. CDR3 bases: TGTGCCAGCAGTTTCTACGCTGATACGCAGTATTTT.

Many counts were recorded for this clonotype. CDR3 amino acids: CASSFRNSGGAEQFF. The CDR3 bases are TGTGCCAGCAGCTTTCGGAATAGCGGGGGGGCTGAGCAGTTCTTC. The chain combines TRBV7-3 with TRBJ2-1; TRBD2 matches at 11 bases. Germline V lookup: CDR1 SGHTA, CDR2 FQGTGA. This CDR3 is 15 amino acids long. The V gene end was trimmed by 3 bases and the J gene end by 9 bases; junction bases not matched to a gene: 7. Full variable domain (remainder filled in from reference TRBV7-3 and TRBJ2-1): GAGVSQTPSNKVTEKGKYVELRCDPISGHTALYWYRQSLGQGPEFLIYFQGTGAADDSGLPNDRFFAVRPEGSVSTLKIQRTERGDSAVYLCASSFRNSGGAEQFFGPGTRLTVL.

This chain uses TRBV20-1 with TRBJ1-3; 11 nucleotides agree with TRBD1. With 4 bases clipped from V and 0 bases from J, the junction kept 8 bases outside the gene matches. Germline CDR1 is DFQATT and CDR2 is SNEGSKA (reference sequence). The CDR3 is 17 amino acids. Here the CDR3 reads CSATGQGARISGNTIYF. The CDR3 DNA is TGCAGTGCTACTGGACAGGGGGCCCGAATCTCTGGAAACACCATATATTTT.

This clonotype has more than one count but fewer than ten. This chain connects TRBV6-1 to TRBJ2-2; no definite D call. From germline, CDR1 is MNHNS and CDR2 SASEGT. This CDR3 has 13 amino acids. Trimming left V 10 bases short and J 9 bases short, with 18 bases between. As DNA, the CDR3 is TGTGCCACCCGACTGGGGAATTATCGGGAGCTGTTTTTT. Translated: CATRLGNYRELFF.

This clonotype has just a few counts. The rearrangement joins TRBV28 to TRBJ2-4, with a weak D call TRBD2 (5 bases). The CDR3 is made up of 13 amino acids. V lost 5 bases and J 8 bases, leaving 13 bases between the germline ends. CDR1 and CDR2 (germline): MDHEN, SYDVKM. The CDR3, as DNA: TGTGCCAGCAGTCGAGGGTCGGAAGACATTCAGTACTTC. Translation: CASSRGSEDIQYF.

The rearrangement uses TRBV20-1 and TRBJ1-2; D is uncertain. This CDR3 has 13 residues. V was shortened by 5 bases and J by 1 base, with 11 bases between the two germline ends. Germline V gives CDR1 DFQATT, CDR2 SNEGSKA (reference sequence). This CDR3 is CSAPLEGNYGYTF. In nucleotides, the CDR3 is TGCAGTGCTCCCTTGGAGGGTAACTATGGCTACACCTTC.

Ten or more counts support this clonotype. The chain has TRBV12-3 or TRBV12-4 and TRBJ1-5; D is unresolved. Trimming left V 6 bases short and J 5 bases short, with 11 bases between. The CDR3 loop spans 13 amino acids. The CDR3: CASRALRDQPQHF. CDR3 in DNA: TGTGCCAGCAGAGCCTTGAGAGATCAGCCCCAGCATTTT.

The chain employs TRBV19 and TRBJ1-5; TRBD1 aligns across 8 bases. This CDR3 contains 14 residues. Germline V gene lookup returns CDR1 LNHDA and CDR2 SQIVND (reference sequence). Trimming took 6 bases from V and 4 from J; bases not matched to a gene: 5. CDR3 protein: CASSETGVNQPQHF. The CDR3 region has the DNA TGTGCCAGTAGCGAGACAGGGGTTAATCAGCCCCAGCATTTT.

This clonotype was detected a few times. The CDR3 DNA follows: TGCAGTGCTAGAGATCTCGACAGGAGGGATGAGCAGTTCTTC. Amino acid sequence: CSARDLDRRDEQFF. The genes are TRBV20-1 and TRBJ2-1, with D perhaps given as TRBD1 or TRBD2 (6 bases each). V lost 0 bases and J lost 8, with 14 bases in between. CDR3 length: 14 amino acids. The germline V gene has CDR1 DFQATT and CDR2 SNEGSKA (reference sequence).